The next 32 T cell receptor beta chains were all read from a single sample in a study of blood T cell repertoires in COVID-19 (dated by TCRdb to about 2020). The library was prepared using the immunoSEQ multiplex PCR assay. TCRdb carries this immuneACCESS record with in-frame sequences only. Its versions omit some clonotypes, under half of them owing to an unresolved V gene in the studies checked, with the rest unexplained. This sample gives around 160,000 clones in total; over 85% of them show up just once. The ten largest clones add up to over 15% of the sample. Sequences were obtained from peripheral blood. These receptors originate from a man aged 60 to 75 with active or convalescent COVID-19.

The chain employs TRBV6-1 and TRBJ1-5; the match to TRBD1 covers 10 bases. The CDR3 runs 16 residues. The junction had 8 bases not matched to a gene; V was cut back by 2 bases and J by 7 bases. The V gene's germline CDR1 is MNHNS and CDR2 SASEGT. CDR3 protein: CASSERDRGFWQPQHF. CDR3 DNA sequence: TGTGCCAGCAGTGAAAGGGACAGGGGATTTTGGCAGCCCCAGCATTTT.

A note on this clone: The same CDR3 is also encoded by other DNA sequences in this sample. The V and J genes are TRBV19 and TRBJ1-1, with D perhaps TRBD1 (5 bases). The germline V and J ends were trimmed by 2 bases and 1 base, with 5 bases remaining between them. This CDR3 is 13 amino acids long. Germline lookup yields CDR1 LNHDA and CDR2 SQIVND (reference sequence). The CDR3 nucleotides read TGTGCCAGTAGTATACAGGGGAACACTGAAGCTTTCTTT. Its protein is CASSIQGNTEAFF.

The genes are TRBV20-1 and TRBJ1-2; D perhaps matches TRBD1 (5 bases). Trimming left V 3 bases short and J 6 bases short, with 11 bases between. The CDR3 runs to 12 residues. Germline CDR1 is DFQATT and CDR2 is SNEGSKA (reference sequence). CDR3 in DNA: TGCAGTGCTAGTAAGGGGATAGATGGCTACACCTTC. Protein sequence: CSASKGIDGYTF.

The rearrangement links TRBV11-2 to TRBJ1-1; a weak D match, TRBD1 (5 bases). The germline V and J ends were trimmed by 1 base and 4 bases, with 13 bases remaining between them. Looked up from germline, CDR1 is SGHAT and CDR2 is FQNNGV. The CDR3 extends over 15 amino acids. CDR3 amino acids: CASSLVGFRATEAFF. The CDR3 DNA follows: TGTGCCAGCAGCTTAGTGGGCTTCAGGGCCACTGAAGCTTTCTTT.

This chain links TRBV21-1 with TRBJ1-1; TRBD1 is the table's D call and was not checked against the DNA. TRBV21-1 is a known pseudogene. This CDR3 comprises 16 residues. The chain's CDR3 is CARQIEHRGLIAEAFF. For the CDR3, the DNA is TGTGCCAGACAGATTGAGCACAGGGGGCTAATCGCTGAAGCTTTCTTT.

This chain joins TRBV7-8 and TRBJ1-3; the D is unclear. CDR1 and CDR2 from the germline V gene are SGHVS and FQNEAQ. Trimming pared 4 bases from V and 0 bases from J, leaving 7 bases between. The CDR3 contains 14 residues. CDR3 in DNA: TGTGCCAGCAGCTCGGGTTTCTCTGGAAACACCATATATTTT. This translates into CASSSGFSGNTIYF.

The chain combines TRBV7-2 with TRBJ1-1, with 7 bases that match TRBD1. The length of the CDR3 is 16 residues. V gave up 5 bases and J gave up 1 base; unmatched junction bases: 10. Germline CDR1 is SGHTA and CDR2 is FQGNSA. CDR3 region: CASSRRTGPTNTEAFF. For the CDR3, the DNA is TGTGCCAGCAGCCGGCGGACAGGACCGACGAACACTGAAGCTTTCTTT.

CDR3: CASSLLARYEQYF. CDR3 coding DNA: TGTGCCAGCAGCTTACTAGCGAGGTACGAGCAGTACTTC. J is TRBJ2-7 and V is TRBV7-2, with D tentatively TRBD2 (6 bases). The germline V gene encodes CDR1 SGHTA and CDR2 FQGNSA. The V gene lost 2 bases and the J gene lost 4 bases, with 9 bases spanning the gap. This CDR3 contains 13 residues.

V is TRBV6-5 and J is TRBJ2-7; a weak D match, TRBD2 (6 bases). V was cut by 3 bases and J by 0 bases, with 12 bases left in between. Germline V gene data show CDR1 as MNHEY and CDR2 as SVGAGI. The CDR3 sequence is 15 residues long. The chain's CDR3 is CASSYRRESSYEQYF. CDR3 coding DNA: TGTGCCAGCAGTTATCGGCGGGAAAGCTCCTACGAGCAGTACTTC.

V usage is TRBV29-1 and J usage is TRBJ1-2; 8 positions agree with TRBD1. Germline lookup yields CDR1 SQVTM and CDR2 ANQGSEA. This CDR3 has 12 amino acids. V shed 6 bases and J 5 bases; nucleotides not matched to a gene: 5. The CDR3 coding sequence is TGCAGCGTGAAGACAGGGGAATATGGCTACACCTTC. This translates into CSVKTGEYGYTF.

The chain couples TRBV7-9 to TRBJ2-7, with a possible D match to TRBD1 (5 bases). This CDR3 comprises 12 residues. Germline CDR1 SEHNR, CDR2 FQNEAQ (reference sequence). Trimming pared 5 bases from V and 3 bases from J, leaving 8 bases between. CDR3 sequence (DNA): TGTGCCAGCAGCCCGACAGTCTACGAGCAGTACTTC. Translating it yields CASSPTVYEQYF. The whole variable domain, filled in from reference TRBV7-9 and TRBJ2-7, reads DTGVSQNPRHKITKRGQNVTFRCDPISEHNRLYWYRQTLGQGPEFLTYFQNEAQLEKSRLLSDRFSAERPKGSFSTLEIQRTEQGDSAMYLCASSPTVYEQYFGPGTRLTVT.

V usage is TRBV5-1 and J usage is TRBJ1-1; D unresolved. The CDR3 consists of 14 residues. The germline gives CDR1 SGHRS, CDR2 YFSETQ. V lost 0 bases and J 0 bases, leaving 6 bases between the germline ends. CDR3 sequence (DNA): TGCGCCAGCAGCTTGGCCAGTATGAACACTGAAGCTTTCTTT. It encodes CASSLASMNTEAFF.

This clone was seen a single time. The rearrangement joins TRBV7-9 to TRBJ2-5; D is ambiguous. This CDR3 is 16 amino acids long. Germline V gene sequence: CDR1 SEHNR, CDR2 FQNEAQ (reference sequence). The V gene lost 1 base and the J gene lost 0 bases, with 12 bases spanning the gap. DNA for the CDR3: TGTGCCAGCAGCTTAGGGTCCCACTCGTACCAAGAGACCCAGTACTTC. It codes for CASSLGSHSYQETQYF.

A few counts support this clone. The CDR3 spells CASSVDREQPQHF. The DNA of the CDR3 is TGTGCCAGCAGCGTCGACAGGGAGCAGCCCCAGCATTTT. The V gene is TRBV11-2, the J gene TRBJ1-5; 7 bases map to TRBD1. This CDR3 is built from 13 residues. Germline-derived CDR1 and CDR2 are SGHAT and FQNNGV. The V and J ends lost 5 bases and 7 bases, in that order; junction bases with no gene match: 5.

The rearrangement uses TRBV7-9 and TRBJ2-7, with 7 bases lining up with TRBD1. There are 17 residues in the CDR3. CDR1 is SEHNR, CDR2 FQNEAQ, per germline (reference sequence). Trimming took 5 bases from V and 3 from J; bases not matched to a gene: 16. The CDR3 DNA is TGTGCCAGCAGCGTCGGAGCAGGGGGAAGAGGGGTCTACGAGCAGTACTTC. This sequence encodes CASSVGAGGRGVYEQYF. The full variable domain, its missing parts supplied by reference TRBV7-9 and TRBJ2-7, is DTGVSQNPRHKITKRGQNVTFRCDPISEHNRLYWYRQTLGQGPEFLTYFQNEAQLEKSRLLSDRFSAERPKGSFSTLEIQRTEQGDSAMYLCASSVGAGGRGVYEQYFGPGTRLTVT.

CDR3 sequence (DNA): TGTGCCAGCAGCTCGGGACAGGGGCAGGAGACCCAGTACTTC. Protein product: CASSSGQGQETQYF. The rearrangement joins TRBV7-2 to TRBJ2-5, with 10 bases matching TRBD1. The CDR3 totals 14 residues. CDR1 and CDR2 from the germline V gene are SGHTA and FQGNSA. V trimming: 4 bases; J trimming: 5 bases; junction bases outside the gene matches: 4.

This rearrangement joins TRBV7-6 to TRBJ1-5; a possible D gene is TRBD1 (5 bases). The CDR3 totals 15 residues. With 5 bases removed from V and 5 bases from J, the gap between germline ends came to 16 bases. CDR1 and CDR2 from the germline V gene are SGHVS and FNYEAQ. The CDR3 loop is CASSAGTEHYQPQHF. For the CDR3, the DNA is TGTGCCAGCAGCGCCGGGACTGAGCATTATCAGCCCCAGCATTTT. The full variable domain, its missing parts supplied by reference TRBV7-6 and TRBJ1-5, is GAGVSQSPRYKVTKRGQDVALRCDPISGHVSLYWYRQALGQGPEFLTYFNYEAQQDKSGLPNDRFSAERPEGSISTLTIQRTEQRDSAMYRCASSAGTEHYQPQHFGDGTRLSIL.

The CDR3 DNA reads TGTGCCAGCAGTTCCCAGACAGGGGTGGGGACCGGGGAGCTGTTTTTT. Protein product: CASSSQTGVGTGELFF. The rearrangement uses TRBV27 and TRBJ2-2, with 8 bases fitting TRBD1. J lost 5 bases, V lost 4 bases, and 9 bases had no gene match. This CDR3 has 16 amino acids. Germline V lookup: CDR1 MNHEY, CDR2 SMNVEV (reference sequence).

The chain links TRBV19 to TRBJ2-5; 11 bases are a match to TRBD1. J gave up 5 bases and V 5 bases, and 10 bases lay outside the gene matches. The length of the CDR3 is 16 residues. Germline V gene lookup returns CDR1 LNHDA and CDR2 SQIVND (reference sequence). CDR3 sequence (DNA): TGTGCCAGTAGTTTCAGGACAGGGGGCGCGGGGGAGACCCAGTACTTC. The encoded protein is CASSFRTGGAGETQYF.

The chain employs TRBV19 and TRBJ2-7, with TRBD1 identical over 7 bases. Germline V CDR1 and CDR2: LNHDA, SQIVND (reference sequence). V lost 1 base and J lost 4; bases outside the gene matches: 4. There are 14 residues in the CDR3. CDR3: CASSIVEGAYEQYF. The CDR3, as DNA: TGTGCCAGTAGTATAGTTGAGGGGGCTTACGAGCAGTACTTC.

The J gene is TRBJ2-2, the V gene TRBV18, with D maybe TRBD1 (6 bases). The CDR3 is made up of 14 amino acids. V dropped 4 bases and J dropped 3 bases, with 9 bases sitting between them. Germline V gene lookup returns CDR1 KGHSH and CDR2 LQKENI. The CDR3 reads CASSRRQDTGELFF. As DNA, the CDR3 is TGTGCCAGCTCACGAAGACAGGACACCGGGGAGCTGTTTTTT.

This chain links TRBV5-4 with TRBJ1-4; D perhaps matches TRBD1 (5 bases). This CDR3 has 16 amino acids. The V and J ends lost 4 bases and 7 bases respectively, with 20 bases between them. The germline CDR1 and CDR2 sequences are SGHNT and YYREEE (reference sequence). The CDR3 region is CASSPTGGVGGEKLFF. DNA for the CDR3: TGTGCCAGCAGCCCCACCGGGGGGGTTGGCGGTGAAAAACTGTTTTTT. Full variable domain (missing parts from reference TRBV5-4 and TRBJ1-4): ETGVTQSPTHLIKTRGQQVTLRCSSQSGHNTVSWYQQALGQGPQFIFQYYREEENGRGNFPPRFSGLQFPNYSSELNVNALELDDSALYLCASSPTGGVGGEKLFFGSGTQLSVL.

This rearrangement joins TRBV19 to TRBJ1-1, with TRBD1 as a possible D gene (5 bases). The germline V and J ends were trimmed by 7 bases and 0 bases, with 12 bases remaining between them. CDR1 LNHDA and CDR2 SQIVND come from the germline V gene (reference sequence). The CDR3 is 14 residues long. In DNA form, the CDR3 reads TGTGCCAGTATCGCGGGGCGCATGAACACTGAAGCTTTCTTT. Translating gives CASIAGRMNTEAFF.

The chain links TRBV3-1 (or the pseudogene TRBV3-2) to TRBJ2-1; D perhaps matches TRBD2 (5 bases). Per germline, CDR1 LGHDT and CDR2 YNNKEL (reference sequence). This CDR3 region has 15 residues. Trimming cost V 0 bases and J 9 bases, with 15 bases left between them. The CDR3 coding sequence is TGTGCCAGCAGCCAAGAGAGCGGAGCAGGTCGTGAGCAGTTCTTC. Translation gives CASSQESGAGREQFF.

The chain links TRBV25-1 to TRBJ1-2; 7 bases map to TRBD1. With 7 bases clipped from V and 3 bases from J, the junction kept 8 bases outside the gene matches. The CDR3 is 14 residues long. Germline CDR1 MGHDK, CDR2 SYGVNS. Here the CDR3 reads CASNRGGIDYGYTF. In DNA form, the CDR3 reads TGTGCCAGCAATCGAGGGGGCATCGACTATGGCTACACCTTC.

The chain recombines TRBV12-3 or TRBV12-4 with TRBJ2-2, with D possibly matching TRBD2 (5 bases). The CDR3 is 12 amino acids. The ends were cut back, 6 bases at V and 5 bases at J, with 7 bases in the middle. CDR3 residues: CASSPGTGELFF. As DNA, the CDR3 is TGTGCCAGCAGCCCGGGAACCGGGGAGCTGTTTTTT.

V gene TRBV24-1 combines with J gene TRBJ1-2, with unresolved D. The CDR3 covers 13 residues. V was pared by 2 bases and J by 3 bases, with 6 bases between. From germline, CDR1 is KGHDR and CDR2 SFDVKD. The CDR3 nucleotides read TGTGCCACCAGTGATTCCAGTCACTATGGCTACACCTTC. This gives the protein CATSDSSHYGYTF.

This chain joins TRBV11-2 and TRBJ1-3; D might be TRBD1 (5 bases). The ends were cut back, 1 base at V and 0 bases at J, with 10 bases in the middle. The CDR3 is 16 amino acids. In germline, CDR1 is SGHAT, CDR2 FQNNGV. The CDR3 sequence: CASSLVRGLSGNTIYF. The CDR3 DNA is TGTGCCAGCAGCTTAGTTCGGGGACTCTCTGGAAACACCATATATTTT.

The V call is TRBV6-5, the J call TRBJ2-1, with D perhaps matching TRBD2 (7 bases). In germline, CDR1 is MNHEY, CDR2 SVGAGI. The V end lost 5 bases, the J end lost 2 bases, and 10 bases lay between the germline ends. The CDR3 totals 14 residues. This chain's CDR3 is CASSRRGPYNEQFF. As DNA, the CDR3 is TGTGCCAGCAGTCGGCGGGGGCCCTACAATGAGCAGTTCTTC.

The V and J genes are TRBV5-6 and TRBJ2-1, with 7 positions matching TRBD1. J was trimmed by 6 bases and V by 4 bases; bases with no gene match: 10. This CDR3 spans 15 amino acids. The germline V gene encodes CDR1 SGHDT and CDR2 YYEEEE. DNA for the CDR3: TGTGCCAGCAGCCTAGGGGTAGCAGGGGGCAATGAGCAGTTCTTC. Translated, it gives CASSLGVAGGNEQFF.

The rearrangement joins TRBV7-9 to TRBJ1-1; 11 nucleotides align to TRBD1. Germline CDR1 reads SEHNR; CDR2 reads FQNEAQ (reference sequence). The CDR3 runs to 14 residues. J was trimmed by 5 bases and V by 5 bases; bases with no gene match: 4. The CDR3 spells CASSRDRGLTEAFF. The CDR3 DNA reads TGTGCCAGCAGCCGGGACAGGGGGTTGACTGAAGCTTTCTTT.

V is TRBV5-1 and J is TRBJ2-5; 9 bases match TRBD1. Germline V CDR1 and CDR2: SGHRS, YFSETQ. V was clipped by 3 bases and J by 1 base; unmatched bases: 4. The CDR3 totals 15 residues. In DNA form, the CDR3 reads TGCGCCAGCAGCTCACAGGGGGCTCGCCAAGAGACCCAGTACTTC. The encoded protein is CASSSQGARQETQYF.